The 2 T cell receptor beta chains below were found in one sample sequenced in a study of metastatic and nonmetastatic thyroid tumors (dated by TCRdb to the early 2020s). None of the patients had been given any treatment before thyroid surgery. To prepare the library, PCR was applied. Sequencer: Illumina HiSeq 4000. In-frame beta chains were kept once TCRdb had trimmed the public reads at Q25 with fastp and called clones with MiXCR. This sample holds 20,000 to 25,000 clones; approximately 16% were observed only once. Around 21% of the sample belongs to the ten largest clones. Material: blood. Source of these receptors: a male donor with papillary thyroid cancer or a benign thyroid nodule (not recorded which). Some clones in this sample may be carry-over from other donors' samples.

The chain's CDR3 is CASSPGFGWLAGQAGDGELFF. Written as DNA, the CDR3 is TGTGCCAGCAGTCCCGGCTTCGGTTGGCTAGCGGGTCAGGCTGGGGACGGGGAGCTGTTTTTT. This chain uses TRBV25-1 with TRBJ2-2; 8 bases map to TRBD2. The V gene end was trimmed by 5 bases and the J gene end by 7 bases; junction bases not matched to a gene: 27. This CDR3 has 21 residues. Germline V lookup: CDR1 MGHDK, CDR2 SYGVNS.

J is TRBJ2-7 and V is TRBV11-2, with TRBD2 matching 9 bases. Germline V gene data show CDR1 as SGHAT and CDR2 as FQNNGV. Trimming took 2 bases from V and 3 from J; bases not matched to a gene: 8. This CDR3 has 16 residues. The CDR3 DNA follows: TGTGCCAGCAGCTTATGGCCTAGCGGGACAAGCTACGAGCAGTACTTC. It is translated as CASSLWPSGTSYEQYF.